A selection of T cell receptor beta chains follows, all from one sample in a study of vaccination and CD4 T cells after COVID-19. In TCRdb, the PCR reads were re-called with MiXCR into one record per CDR3 protein. The sample carries about 19,000 distinct CDR3 sequences, roughly 50% recorded once. Which antigens these TCRs recognize remains unknown. Material for sequencing was CD4+ T cells from blood, cultured in vitro. The origin of the receptors is a human donor who had recovered from COVID-19. CDR3s include the opening cysteine and the closing phenylalanine or tryptophan. Each record gives: clone size, J gene, V gene, D gene, CDR3 protein, CDR3 DNA. The D gene is left open where the match is weak. Not every row has a clone size; where given, it reads once, few, many or a size class.

.	TRBJ1-2	TRBV5-4	.	CASSRGEGRRGHGYTF	TGTGCCAGCAGCCGGGGGGAGGGACGCCGGGGACATGGCTACACCTTC
few	TRBJ1-1	TRBV11-2	TRBD1	CASSRDRANTEAFF	TGTGCCAGCAGCAGGGACAGGGCGAACACTGAAGCTTTCTTT
.	TRBJ2-2	TRBV7-2	TRBD2	CASSSHLGGGAGGELFF	TGTGCCAGCAGCTCCCACTTGGGCGGGGGGGCTGGCGGGGAGCTGTTTTTT
.	TRBJ1-6	TRBV30	.	CAWSRDETLHF	TGTGCCTGGAGCCGGGACGAAACCCTCCACTTT
.	TRBJ1-2	TRBV11-3	.	CASSLGANYGYTF	TGTGCCAGCAGCTTAGGAGCTAACTATGGCTACACCTTC
few	TRBJ1-1	TRBV20-1	.	CSAIRDEAFF	TGCAGTGCAATCCGGGACGAAGCTTTCTTT
.	TRBJ1-1	TRBV7-2	TRBD1	CASRPYDRASEAFF	TGTGCCAGCAGGCCCTACGACAGGGCTTCTGAAGCTTTCTTT
few	TRBJ2-7	TRBV6-1	.	CASSRKTGHANIEYEQYF	TGTGCCAGCAGCCGCAAGACAGGACACGCGAATATTGAATACGAGCAGTACTTC
.	TRBJ2-2	TRBV5-1	TRBD1	CASSLSQGAAGELFF	TGCGCCAGCAGCTTGTCCCAGGGGGCCGCCGGGGAGCTGTTTTTT
few	TRBJ1-2	TRBV6-2/TRBV6-3	TRBD1	CASREAGGNYGYTF	TGTGCCAGCCGAGAGGCAGGGGGGAACTATGGCTACACCTTC
few	TRBJ2-7	TRBV19	.	CASSIQNEQYF	TGTGCCAGTAGTATACAGAACGAGCAGTACTTC
.	TRBJ1-1	TRBV10-3	.	CAISDRAGVTNTEAFF	TGTGCCATCAGTGATAGGGCAGGGGTTACGAACACTGAAGCTTTCTTT
few	TRBJ1-5	TRBV2	TRBD1	CAGGGTGIQPQHF	TGTGCCGGGGGGGGGACAGGGATTCAGCCCCAGCATTTT
.	TRBJ1-5	TRBV20-1	.	CGASSRVSNQPQHF	TGCGGTGCTAGTTCCAGGGTGAGCAATCAGCCCCAGCATTTT
.	TRBJ1-3	TRBV20-1	.	CSARNQSSGNTIYF	TGCAGTGCTAGAAATCAAAGCTCTGGAAACACCATATATTTT
.	TRBJ2-2	TRBV5-6	TRBD2	CASSWGGSPIGELFF	TGTGCCAGCAGCTGGGGGGGGAGTCCCATCGGGGAGCTGTTTTTT
.	TRBJ2-5	TRBV6-5	TRBD1	CASSYGGRGQETQYF	TGTGCCAGCAGTTATGGGGGCAGGGGGCAAGAGACCCAGTACTTC
few	TRBJ2-5	TRBV11-3	.	CASSSLGVRETQYF	TGTGCCAGCAGCTCCCTGGGTGTGCGGGAGACCCAGTACTTC
few	TRBJ2-7	TRBV6-2/TRBV6-3	.	CASSRAGDSYEQYF	TGTGCCAGCAGCCGGGCAGGGGACTCCTACGAGCAGTACTTC
few	TRBJ2-7	TRBV27	TRBD1	CASSPLGTGAYEQYF	TGTGCCAGCAGCCCTCTCGGGACAGGGGCCTACGAGCAGTACTTC
.	TRBJ1-5	TRBV27	TRBD1	CASSESTGTYNQPQHF	TGTGCCAGCAGTGAATCGACAGGGACGTACAATCAGCCCCAGCATTTT
few	TRBJ2-1	TRBV6-1	.	CASSSLGAHEQFF	TGTGCCAGCAGTAGCCTAGGGGCCCATGAGCAGTTCTTC
.	TRBJ2-3	TRBV6-1	.	CASSVTSSTDTQYF	TGTGCCAGCAGTGTTACATCCAGCACAGATACGCAGTATTTT
few	TRBJ1-6	TRBV7-6	.	CASSLVRVGSPLHF	TGTGCCAGCAGCTTAGTCAGGGTCGGGTCACCCCTCCACTTT
.	TRBJ1-1	TRBV6-1	.	CASSEGNTEAFF	TGTGCCAGCAGTGAGGGCAACACTGAAGCTTTCTTT
few	TRBJ2-6	TRBV15	.	CATSRGSGANVLTF	TGTGCCACCAGCAGAGGTTCTGGGGCCAACGTCCTGACTTTC
.	TRBJ1-5	TRBV7-9	.	CASSFSGQGGGQPQHF	TGTGCCAGCAGCTTTTCTGGGCAGGGTGGTGGTCAGCCCCAGCATTTT
.	TRBJ1-1	TRBV27	.	CASSLPPQGRATEAFF	TGTGCCAGCAGTTTACCTCCACAGGGACGAGCCACTGAAGCTTTCTTT
.	TRBJ2-7	TRBV6-2/TRBV6-3	.	CASKGYREGNEQYF	TGTGCCAGCAAGGGGTACAGGGAAGGTAACGAGCAGTACTTC
.	TRBJ2-3	TRBV6-5	.	CASSYTGTNTDTQYF	TGTGCCAGCAGTTACACCGGGACCAATACAGATACGCAGTATTTT